The rows below give T cell receptor beta chains drawn from one sample of a study of blood T cell repertoires in COVID-19. TCRdb's table, derived via immunoSEQ multiplex PCR, lists solely in-frame clones and lacks some. The sample includes 45,000 or so clones, around 80% seen only once; the top ten take around 44%. Sequences were obtained from peripheral blood. The receptor set was obtained from a human donor in a cohort sampled during active COVID-19. Both conserved end residues are part of each CDR3. Each record gives: J gene, D gene, V gene, clone size, CDR3 DNA, CDR3 protein. The D gene is left open where the match is weak. Some rows mark clone size as missing; the rest say once, few, many or name a class of expanded clone.

TRBJ1-2,NA,TRBV7-9,few,TGTGCCAGCACGGACAGTAACTATGGCTACACCTTC,CASTDSNYGYTF
TRBJ2-3,NA,TRBV2,few,TGTGCCAGCAGTGAAGGTTTGGGGGCAGGGTTCACAGATACGCAGTATTTT,CASSEGLGAGFTDTQYF
TRBJ2-3,NA,TRBV7-9,NA,TGTGCCAGCAGCCCGCAGATCAACACAGATACGCAGTATTTT,CASSPQINTDTQYF
TRBJ1-1,TRBD1,TRBV5-8,NA,TGTGCCAGCACAGGGGGAAACATGAACACTGAAGCTTTCTTT,CASTGGNMNTEAFF
TRBJ1-4,NA,TRBV7-2,NA,TGTGCCAGCAGCTTAGTGGCAGGGTTCTCCGAAAAACTGTTTTTT,CASSLVAGFSEKLFF
TRBJ2-1,TRBD1,TRBV7-6,NA,TGTGCCAGCAGCGGTTACAGGGGGCGGAGATCCAATGAGCAGTTCTTC,CASSGYRGRRSNEQFF
TRBJ2-7,TRBD1,TRBV18,NA,TGTGCCAGCTCAATGGGGCCAGGGGGCAACTACGAGCAGTACTTC,CASSMGPGGNYEQYF
TRBJ2-3,TRBD2,TRBV4-3,NA,TGCGCCAGCAGCCAAGATCAAGGACTAGCGGGGGCAGATACGCAGTATTTT,CASSQDQGLAGADTQYF
TRBJ1-5,NA,TRBV11-2,NA,TGTGCCAGCAGCTTAGGGGGGGGTTTCGACCAGCCCCAGCATTTT,CASSLGGGFDQPQHF
TRBJ2-1,NA,TRBV29-1,NA,TGCAGCGTTGAGTCCGGTCCCCTAGCGATTCGCGCAAAGGCCTACAATGAGCAGTTCTTC,CSVESGPLAIRAKAYNEQFF
TRBJ2-7,TRBD2,TRBV6-1,NA,TGTGCCAGCAGTGAAACCCCTCGGGGGGTAGCGCTCACCTACGAGCAGTACTTC,CASSETPRGVALTYEQYF
TRBJ1-2,NA,TRBV7-9,NA,TGTGCCAGCAGCCCCTGGTCCCTAGAGAACTATGGCTACACCTTC,CASSPWSLENYGYTF
TRBJ2-1,TRBD1,TRBV7-9,NA,TGTGCCGGCAGCCCGGCGGGTCAGGGGGCCTACAATGAGCAGTTCTTC,CAGSPAGQGAYNEQFF
TRBJ1-3,NA,TRBV5-1,NA,TGCGCCAGCAGCTTGGACACAGGCTCTGGAAACACCATATATTTT,CASSLDTGSGNTIYF
TRBJ2-3,TRBD2,TRBV5-1,NA,TGCGCCAGCAGCTATGGGGGGGAAGCAGATACGCAGTATTTT,CASSYGGEADTQYF
TRBJ2-7,TRBD2,TRBV9,NA,TGTGCCAGCAGCTACACCGGGACTACCTACGAGCAGTACTTC,CASSYTGTTYEQYF
TRBJ2-5,TRBD2,TRBV7-8,NA,TGTGCCAGTGAGCGGCGGGGGGGCCGGGAGACCCAGTACTTC,CASERRGGRETQYF
TRBJ2-1,NA,TRBV20-1,NA,TGCAGTACCGGGAACTACAATGAGCAGTTCTTC,CSTGNYNEQFF
TRBJ2-1,NA,TRBV5-5,NA,TGTGCCAGCAGCTCCCGAGGGTTGCTGGAGCAGTTCTTC,CASSSRGLLEQFF
TRBJ2-5,TRBD2,TRBV11-1,NA,TGTGCCAGCAGCTCACCGACTAGCGGCTTATCAGAGACCCAGTACTTC,CASSSPTSGLSETQYF
TRBJ2-7,NA,TRBV6-6,NA,TGTGCCAGCAGTTACGGGGGGAAGAGCGCCTACGAGCAGTACTTC,CASSYGGKSAYEQYF
TRBJ2-1,NA,TRBV10-2,NA,TGCGCCAGCACTTGGCGGCGGAGCTCCTACAATGAGCAGTTCTTC,CASTWRRSSYNEQFF
TRBJ1-1,NA,TRBV7-9,NA,TGTGCCAGCAGCTTACAGGACAGTGAAGCTTTCTTT,CASSLQDSEAFF
TRBJ2-7,NA,TRBV6-1,NA,TGTGCCAGCAGTGAAGTTACGGACAGCGAGCAGTACTTC,CASSEVTDSEQYF
TRBJ2-2,TRBD1,TRBV7-7,few,TGTGCCAGCAGCCCTGACAGGGGTTACACCGGGGAGCTGTTTTTT,CASSPDRGYTGELFF
TRBJ1-2,NA,TRBV19,once,TGTGCCACCCGGGGAGGGCTTGGCTACACCTTC,CATRGGLGYTF
TRBJ2-1,TRBD2,TRBV28,NA,TGTGCCAGCAGTTTAGCGGGAGCATCGTACAATGAGCAGTTCTTC,CASSLAGASYNEQFF
TRBJ1-5,TRBD1,TRBV18,NA,TGTGCCAGCTCAACACAGGGGGCCTATCAGCCCCAGCATTTT,CASSTQGAYQPQHF
TRBJ2-7,NA,TRBV7-2,few,TGTGCCAGCAGCTTATCTTCTACCCCGGGAAGAAGCTCCTACGAGCAGTACTTC,CASSLSSTPGRSSYEQYF
TRBJ2-5,TRBD2,TRBV19,NA,TGTGCCAGTAGTAACGGACTAGCCCGGGAGACCCAGTACTTC,CASSNGLARETQYF
TRBJ2-1,TRBD1,TRBV10-2,NA,TGCGCCACTCACAGGGGGACCCTCAATGAGCAGTTCTTC,CATHRGTLNEQFF
TRBJ1-1,TRBD1,TRBV6-5,many,TGTGCCCTACTTATACTACAGGGGGTACGAGTTGAAGCTTTCTTT,CALLILQGVRVEAFF
TRBJ1-2,NA,TRBV6-2/TRBV6-3,NA,TGTGCCAGCAGTTACACCAGGGGTTATGGCTACACCTTC,CASSYTRGYGYTF
TRBJ2-6,TRBD1,TRBV6-5,NA,TGTGCCAGCGACAGGGTTAGCTCTGGGGCCAACGTCCTGACTTTC,CASDRVSSGANVLTF
TRBJ2-1,TRBD1,TRBV9,NA,TGTGCCAGCAGCGTAGTGGGACAGAGCTACAATGAGCAGTTCTTC,CASSVVGQSYNEQFF
TRBJ1-2,TRBD1,TRBV6-6,NA,TGTGCCAGCAGTCTACCGGGACAGGGGGCAAGTGGCTACACCTTC,CASSLPGQGASGYTF
TRBJ1-4,NA,TRBV10-3,NA,TGTGCCATCAGATCGGACAGACCGGGGGAAAAACTGTTTTTT,CAIRSDRPGEKLFF
TRBJ2-1,TRBD2,TRBV5-1,NA,TGCGCCAGCAGCTCCGCGGGGGGGCCCGGGAATGAGCAGTTCTTC,CASSSAGGPGNEQFF
TRBJ2-5,NA,TRBV18,NA,TGTGCCAGCTCTCCACCCGGGGCAGGGGTTGAGACCCAGTACTTC,CASSPPGAGVETQYF
TRBJ2-7,NA,TRBV5-5,NA,TGTGCCAGCAGCCCCTTCTACGAGCAGTACTTC,CASSPFYEQYF
TRBJ1-4,TRBD1,TRBV6-1,NA,TGTGCCAGCAGATTTGACAGGGACGGGAATGAAAAACTGTTTTTT,CASRFDRDGNEKLFF
TRBJ2-5,NA,TRBV19,NA,TGTGCCAGTACCGCGGGACCACAAGAGACCCAGTACTTC,CASTAGPQETQYF